These T cell receptor beta chains were read from a single sample in a study of shared clonotypes between healthy human individuals. The assay was immunoSEQ multiplex PCR, and TCRdb's table has in-frame clones only and misses some. The data contain hundreds of thousands of clones, approximately 96% of them seen just once; the ten biggest clones take up 0.11%. Specimen: naive CD8+ T cells sorted from blood. Source of these receptors: a woman aged 25 to 39 in good health. Each CDR3 is given with its conserved first and last residue. Size is omitted from some rows. Given values are once, few, many or a class for expanded clones.

NA TRBV6-5 CASSRASPYNEQFF
NA TRBV14 CASSPRGSLYEQYF
NA TRBV2 CASREGASSYNEQFF
NA TRBV5-4 CASSFRTGGGYTF
NA TRBV27 CASATGEAYEQYF
NA TRBV28 CATSANTEAFF
once TRBV13 CASSQIQGEETQYF
NA TRBV19 CASRSFSGGGSYNEQFF
NA TRBV11-2 CASSLGDFGEQYF
NA TRBV19 CASKDGYTEAFF
NA TRBV9 CASSAPTGGTDTQYF
NA TRBV27 CASSSPPLGEQFF